The next 2 T cell receptor beta chains were all read from a single sample in a study of radiotherapy plus CTLA-4 blockade in lung cancer. The method was immunoSEQ multiplex PCR; TCRdb's version includes in-frame clones alone and lacks a portion of them. In the table there are some 94,000 clones, around 80% of which are singletons. Material: peripheral blood, obtained from a patient treated with radiotherapy plus ipilimumab. The receptors originated from a human donor with non-small cell lung cancer that progressed on radiotherapy plus ipilimumab.

This clone was seen a single time. This chain uses TRBV2 with TRBJ1-2, with TRBD1 as a possible D gene (5 bases). The ends were cut back, 4 bases at V and 8 bases at J, with 8 bases in the middle. CDR1 and CDR2 (germline): SNHLY, FYNNEI. The CDR3 loop spans 11 amino acids. CDR3 sequence (DNA): TGTGCCAGCAGTGTCGGGACCGGCTACACCTTC. As protein: CASSVGTGYTF.

The chain links TRBV11-2 to TRBJ2-5; D is perhaps TRBD2 (7 bases). Germline V gene sequence: CDR1 SGHAT, CDR2 FQNNGV. V shed 0 bases and J shed 6 bases, with 14 bases lying between them. CDR3 size: 15 residues. The CDR3 protein is CASSLDAGRGKTQYF. The CDR3 DNA is TGTGCCAGCAGCTTAGATGCAGGGAGGGGGAAGACCCAGTACTTC.